This T cell receptor beta chain is from a study of T cells in Graves' hyperthyroidism and ophthalmopathy. Overall study results and limits: Onset of ophthalmopathy came a median roughly 6.4 months after the model predicted it. Ophthalmopathy could be told apart from stable hyperthyroidism with a 13 V-J model.

Researchers took RNA transcripts and amplified the TCR beta CDR3 regions from them. TCR CDR3 regions were first amplified by RT-PCR with HTBI primers. TCRdb re-analysed the multiplex PCR reads in MiXCR, keeping a single row per CDR3 protein. The data hold 750,000 to 900,000 distinct CDR3 sequences, with about 38% observed a single time. J was trimmed by 2 bases and V by 5 bases; bases with no gene match: 5. The CDR3 is made up of 14 amino acids. As to this clonotype: What it binds is not known.

This TCR was sampled from a young man with Graves' hyperthyroidism. V and J are TRBV12-3 or TRBV12-4 and TRBJ1-1; 7 bases agree with TRBD1. The sequencing input was blood. Written as DNA, the CDR3 is TGTGCCAGCAGTAGGGACAGCGGAAACACTGAAGCTTTCTTT. Translated: CASSRDSGNTEAFF.